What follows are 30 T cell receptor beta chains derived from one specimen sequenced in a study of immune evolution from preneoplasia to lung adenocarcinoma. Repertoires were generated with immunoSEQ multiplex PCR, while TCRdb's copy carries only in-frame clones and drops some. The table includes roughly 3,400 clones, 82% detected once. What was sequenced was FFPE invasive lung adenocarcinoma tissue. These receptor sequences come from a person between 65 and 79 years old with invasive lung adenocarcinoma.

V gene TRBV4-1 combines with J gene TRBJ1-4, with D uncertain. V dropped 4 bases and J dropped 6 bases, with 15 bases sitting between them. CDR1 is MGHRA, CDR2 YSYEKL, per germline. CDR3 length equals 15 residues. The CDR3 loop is CASSRSGLADEKLFF. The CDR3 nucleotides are TGCGCCAGCAGCCGATCAGGCCTTGCCGATGAAAAACTGTTTTTT.

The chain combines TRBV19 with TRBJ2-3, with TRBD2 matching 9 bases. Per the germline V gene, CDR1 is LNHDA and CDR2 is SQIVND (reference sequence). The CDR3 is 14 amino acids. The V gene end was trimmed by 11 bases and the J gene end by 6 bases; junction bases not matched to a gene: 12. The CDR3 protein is CAPNDGLAKDTQYF. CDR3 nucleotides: TGTGCCCCCAACGATGGACTAGCGAAGGATACGCAGTATTTT.

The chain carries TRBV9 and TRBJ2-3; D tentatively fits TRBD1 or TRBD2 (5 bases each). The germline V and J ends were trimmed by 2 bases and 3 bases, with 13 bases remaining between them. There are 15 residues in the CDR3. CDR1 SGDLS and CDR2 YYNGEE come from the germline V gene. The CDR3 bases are TGTGCCAGCAGCGTGCAGGGAAGGAGGACAGATACGCAGTATTTT. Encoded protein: CASSVQGRRTDTQYF. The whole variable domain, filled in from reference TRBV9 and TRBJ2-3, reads DSGVTQTPKHLITATGQRVTLRCSPRSGDLSVYWYQQSLDQGLQFLIQYYNGEERAKGNILERFSAQQFPDLHSELNLSSLELGDSALYFCASSVQGRRTDTQYFGPGTRLTVL.

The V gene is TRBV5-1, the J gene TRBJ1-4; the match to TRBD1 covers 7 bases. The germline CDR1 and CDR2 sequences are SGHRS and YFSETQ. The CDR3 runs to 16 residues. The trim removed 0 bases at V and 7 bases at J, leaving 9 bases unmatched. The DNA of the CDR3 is TGCGCCAGCAGCTTGGGGGCCTCCAGGGGGAGTGAAAAACTGTTTTTT. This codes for CASSLGASRGSEKLFF. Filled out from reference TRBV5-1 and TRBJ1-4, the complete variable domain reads KAGVTQTPRYLIKTRGQQVTLSCSPISGHRSVSWYQQTPGQGLQFLFEYFSETQRNKGNFPGRFSGRQFSNSRSEMNVSTLELGDSALYLCASSLGASRGSEKLFFGSGTQLSVL.

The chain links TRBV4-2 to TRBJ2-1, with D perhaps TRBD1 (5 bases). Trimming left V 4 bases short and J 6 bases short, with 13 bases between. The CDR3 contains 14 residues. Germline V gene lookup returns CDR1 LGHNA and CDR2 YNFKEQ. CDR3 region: CASSLLGLSNEQFF. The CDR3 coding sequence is TGTGCCAGCAGCCTTTTGGGGCTCTCCAATGAGCAGTTCTTC.

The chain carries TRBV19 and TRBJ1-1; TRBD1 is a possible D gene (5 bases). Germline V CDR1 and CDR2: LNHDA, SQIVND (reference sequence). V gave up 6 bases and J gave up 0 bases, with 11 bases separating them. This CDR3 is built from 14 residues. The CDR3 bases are TGTGCCAGTAGACTGGGGGGGGTGAACACTGAAGCTTTCTTT. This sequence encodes CASRLGGVNTEAFF.

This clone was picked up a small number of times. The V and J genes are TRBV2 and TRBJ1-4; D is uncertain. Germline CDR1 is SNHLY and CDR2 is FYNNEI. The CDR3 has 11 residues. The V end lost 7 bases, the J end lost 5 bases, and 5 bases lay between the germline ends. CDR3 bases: TGTGCCAGCAAGACAAATGAAAAACTGTTTTTT. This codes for CASKTNEKLFF.

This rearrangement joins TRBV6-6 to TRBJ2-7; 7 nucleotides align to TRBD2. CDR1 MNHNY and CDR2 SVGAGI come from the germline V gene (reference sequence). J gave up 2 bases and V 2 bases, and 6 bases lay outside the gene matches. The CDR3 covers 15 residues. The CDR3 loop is CASSYGEGGTYEQYF. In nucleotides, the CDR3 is TGTGCCAGCAGTTACGGAGAGGGAGGGACCTACGAGCAGTACTTC.

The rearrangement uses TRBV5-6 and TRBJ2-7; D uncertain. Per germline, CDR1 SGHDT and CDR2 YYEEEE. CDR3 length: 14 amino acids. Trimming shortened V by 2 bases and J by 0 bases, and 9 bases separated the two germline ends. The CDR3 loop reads CASSFRSRSYEQYF. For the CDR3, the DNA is TGTGCCAGCAGCTTTAGGTCCCGCTCCTACGAGCAGTACTTC.

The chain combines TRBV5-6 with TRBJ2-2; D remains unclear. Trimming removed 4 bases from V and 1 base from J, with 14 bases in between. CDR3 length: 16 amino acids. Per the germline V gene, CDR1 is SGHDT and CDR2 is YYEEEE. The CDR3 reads CASSPTPPGNTGELFF. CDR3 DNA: TGTGCCAGCAGCCCCACACCACCAGGGAACACCGGGGAGCTGTTTTTT.

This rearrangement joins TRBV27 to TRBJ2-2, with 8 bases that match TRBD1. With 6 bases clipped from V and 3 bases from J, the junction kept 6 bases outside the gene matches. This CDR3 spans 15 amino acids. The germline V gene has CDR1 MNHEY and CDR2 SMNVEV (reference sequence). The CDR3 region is CASRPGQVDTGELFF. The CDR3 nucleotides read TGTGCCAGCAGGCCGGGACAGGTGGACACCGGGGAGCTGTTTTTT.

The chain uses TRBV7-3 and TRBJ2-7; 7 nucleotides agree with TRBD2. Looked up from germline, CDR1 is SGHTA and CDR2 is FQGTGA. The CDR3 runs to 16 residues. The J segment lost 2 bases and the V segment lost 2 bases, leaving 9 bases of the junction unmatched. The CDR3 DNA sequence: TGTGCCAGCAGCTTAGGGCCACGGGGAGGGCCCTACGAGCAGTACTTC. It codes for CASSLGPRGGPYEQYF.

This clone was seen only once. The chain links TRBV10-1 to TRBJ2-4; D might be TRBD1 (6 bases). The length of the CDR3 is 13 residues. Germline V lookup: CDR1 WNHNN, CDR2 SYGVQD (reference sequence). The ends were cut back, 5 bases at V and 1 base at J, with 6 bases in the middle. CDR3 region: CASSTGAKNIQYF. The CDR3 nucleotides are TGCGCCAGCAGTACAGGGGCCAAAAACATTCAGTACTTC.

CDR3 amino acids: CASSGGTSGNTNEQYF. CDR3 coding DNA: TGTGCCAGTAGTGGGGGGACTAGCGGGAATACCAACGAGCAGTACTTC. The chain combines TRBV19 with TRBJ2-7; TRBD2 aligns across 13 bases. Unmatched junction bases numbered 9, after V lost 5 bases and J lost 5 bases. Germline V gene sequence: CDR1 LNHDA, CDR2 SQIVND (reference sequence). The CDR3 contains 16 residues.

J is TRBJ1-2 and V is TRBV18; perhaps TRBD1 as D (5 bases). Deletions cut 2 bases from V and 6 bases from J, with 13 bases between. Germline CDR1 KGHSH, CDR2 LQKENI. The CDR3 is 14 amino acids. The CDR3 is CASSPYRTSDGYTF. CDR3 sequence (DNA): TGTGCCAGCTCACCATACAGGACATCGGATGGCTACACCTTC.

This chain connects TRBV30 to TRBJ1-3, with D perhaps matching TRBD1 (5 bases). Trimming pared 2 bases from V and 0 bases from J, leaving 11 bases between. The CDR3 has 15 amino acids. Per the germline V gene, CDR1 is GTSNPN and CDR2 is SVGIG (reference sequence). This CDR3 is CAWSRDSGSGNTIYF. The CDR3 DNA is TGTGCCTGGAGTCGAGACAGCGGCTCTGGAAACACCATATATTTT.

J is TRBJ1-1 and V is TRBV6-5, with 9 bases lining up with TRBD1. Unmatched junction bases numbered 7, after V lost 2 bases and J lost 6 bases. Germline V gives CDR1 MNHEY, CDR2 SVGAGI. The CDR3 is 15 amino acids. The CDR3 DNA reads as TGTGCCAGCAGTTACCTACCGGGACAGGGACCTGAAGCTTTCTTT. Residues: CASSYLPGQGPEAFF.

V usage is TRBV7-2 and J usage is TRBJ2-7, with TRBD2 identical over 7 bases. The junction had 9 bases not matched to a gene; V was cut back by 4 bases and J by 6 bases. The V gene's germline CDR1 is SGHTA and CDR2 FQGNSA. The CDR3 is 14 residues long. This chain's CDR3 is CASSSLPGEGEQYF. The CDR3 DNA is TGTGCCAGCAGCTCCCTCCCCGGGGAGGGCGAGCAGTACTTC.

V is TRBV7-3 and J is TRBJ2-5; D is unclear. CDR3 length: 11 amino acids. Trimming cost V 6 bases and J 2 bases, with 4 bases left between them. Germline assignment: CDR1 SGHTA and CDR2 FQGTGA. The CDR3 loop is CASRAQETQYF. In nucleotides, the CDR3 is TGTGCCAGCAGAGCTCAAGAGACCCAGTACTTC.

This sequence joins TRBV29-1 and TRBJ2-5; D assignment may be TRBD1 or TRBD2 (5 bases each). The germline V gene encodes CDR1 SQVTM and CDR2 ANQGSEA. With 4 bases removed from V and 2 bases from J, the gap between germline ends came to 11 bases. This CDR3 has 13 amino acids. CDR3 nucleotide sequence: TGCAGCGTTGTCGGCAGGGAGCAAGAGACCCAGTACTTC. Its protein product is CSVVGREQETQYF.

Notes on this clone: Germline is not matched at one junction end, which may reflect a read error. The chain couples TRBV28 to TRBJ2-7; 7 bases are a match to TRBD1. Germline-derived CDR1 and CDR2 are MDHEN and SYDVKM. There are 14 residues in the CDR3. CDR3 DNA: TGTGTCAGCAATCCGTCAGGGGGCTCCTACGAGCAGTACTTC. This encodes CVSNPSGGSYEQYF.

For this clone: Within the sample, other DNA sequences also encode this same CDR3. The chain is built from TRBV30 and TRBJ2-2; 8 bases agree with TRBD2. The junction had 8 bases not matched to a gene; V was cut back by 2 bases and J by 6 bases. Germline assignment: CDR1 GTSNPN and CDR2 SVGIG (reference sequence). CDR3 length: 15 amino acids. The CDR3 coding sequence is TGTGCCTGGAGTAAGCGGGGGTTTGTCGCCGGGGAGCTGTTTTTT. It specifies CAWSKRGFVAGELFF.

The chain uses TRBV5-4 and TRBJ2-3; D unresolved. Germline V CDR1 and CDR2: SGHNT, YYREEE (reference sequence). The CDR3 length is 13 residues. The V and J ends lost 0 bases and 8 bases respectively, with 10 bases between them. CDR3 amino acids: CASSLGIIGTQYF. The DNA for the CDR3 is TGTGCCAGCAGCTTGGGGATAATCGGTACGCAGTATTTT.

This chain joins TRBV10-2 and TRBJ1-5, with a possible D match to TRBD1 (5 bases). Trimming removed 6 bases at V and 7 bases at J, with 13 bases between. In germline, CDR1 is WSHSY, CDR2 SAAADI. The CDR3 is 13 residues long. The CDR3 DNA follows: TGCGCCAGCAGCTCTGGGGGGTTACAGCCCCAGCATTTT. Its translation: CASSSGGLQPQHF.

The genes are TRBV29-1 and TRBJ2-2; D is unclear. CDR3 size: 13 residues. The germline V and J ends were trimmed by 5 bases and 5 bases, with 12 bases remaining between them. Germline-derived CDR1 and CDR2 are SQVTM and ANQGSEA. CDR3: CSVIIGGTGELFF. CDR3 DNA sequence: TGCAGCGTTATAATTGGTGGGACCGGGGAGCTGTTTTTT.

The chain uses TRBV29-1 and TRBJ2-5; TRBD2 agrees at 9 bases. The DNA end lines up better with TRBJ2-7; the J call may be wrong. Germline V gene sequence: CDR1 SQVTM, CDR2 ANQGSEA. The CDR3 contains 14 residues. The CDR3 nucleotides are TGCAGCGCGGGTTATAGCGGGAGCTCCTACGAGCAGTACTTC. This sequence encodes CSAGYSGSSYEQYF.

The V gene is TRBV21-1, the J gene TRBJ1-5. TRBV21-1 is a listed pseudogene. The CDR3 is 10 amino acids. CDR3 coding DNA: TGTGCCAGCAGCAATCAGCCCCAGCATTTT. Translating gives CASSNQPQHF.

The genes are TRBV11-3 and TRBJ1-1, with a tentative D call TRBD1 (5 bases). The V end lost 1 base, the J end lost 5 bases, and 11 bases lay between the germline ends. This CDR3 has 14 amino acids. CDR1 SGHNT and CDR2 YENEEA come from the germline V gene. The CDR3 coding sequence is TGTGCCAGCAGCTTAGTATCACGGGGGACTGAAGCTTTCTTT. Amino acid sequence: CASSLVSRGTEAFF.

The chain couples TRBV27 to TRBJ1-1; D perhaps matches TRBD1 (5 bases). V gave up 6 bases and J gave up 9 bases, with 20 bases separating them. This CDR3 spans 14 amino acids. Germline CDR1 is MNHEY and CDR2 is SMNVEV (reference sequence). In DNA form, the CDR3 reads TGTGCCAGCAGCATTGCGGGGGGTACGAGTAAAGCTTTCTTT. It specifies CASSIAGGTSKAFF.

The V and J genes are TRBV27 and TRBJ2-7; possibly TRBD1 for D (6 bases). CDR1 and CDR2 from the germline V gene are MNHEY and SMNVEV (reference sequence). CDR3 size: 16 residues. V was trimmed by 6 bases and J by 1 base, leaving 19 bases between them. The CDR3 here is CASSRGGPGSSYEQYF. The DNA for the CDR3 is TGTGCCAGCAGCCGAGGGGGACCGGGTTCATCCTACGAGCAGTACTTC.